Below, 27 T cell receptor beta chains from the same sample are listed, as sequenced in a study of blood T cell repertoires in COVID-19. Method: immunoSEQ multiplex PCR; TCRdb's copy keeps in-frame clones and lacks some. The sample shows over 100,000 clones, around 89% of them seen only once. Material: peripheral blood. Receptor source: a human donor with acute or convalescent COVID-19. The donor label of this sample is uncertain.

This chain connects TRBV27 to TRBJ2-7; 8 nucleotides line up with TRBD1. V lost 8 bases, J lost 6 bases, and 12 bases stayed unmatched. Germline lookup yields CDR1 MNHEY and CDR2 SMNVEV (reference sequence). The CDR3 spans 14 residues. The CDR3 sequence: CASRDSGGSREQYF. The DNA for the CDR3 is TGTGCCAGCCGTGACTCAGGGGGCTCGCGCGAGCAGTACTTC.

V gene TRBV20-1 combines with J gene TRBJ2-5; a possible D gene is TRBD2 (6 bases). The V and J ends lost 3 bases and 7 bases respectively, with 9 bases between them. This CDR3 is 11 amino acids long. Germline V gene lookup returns CDR1 DFQATT and CDR2 SNEGSKA (reference sequence). CDR3 in amino acids: CSASYGGTQYF. In DNA form, the CDR3 reads TGCAGTGCTAGCTACGGGGGGACCCAGTACTTC.

V and J are TRBV14 and TRBJ2-1; weak D call: TRBD2 (5 bases). The CDR3 is 16 residues long. V lost 2 bases, J lost 15 bases, and 26 bases lay in between. CDR1 and CDR2 (germline): SGHDN, FVKESK. CDR3 nucleotides: TGTGCCAGCAGCCAAAGACGGGATGTTGGGGTACTCGGTCCGTTCTTC. Protein sequence: CASSQRRDVGVLGPFF.

The chain recombines TRBV11-3 with TRBJ2-2; 7 bases map to TRBD2. The V and J ends lost 1 base and 2 bases, in that order; junction bases with no gene match: 4. The CDR3 runs to 16 residues. Germline values: CDR1 SGHNT, CDR2 YENEEA. The CDR3 nucleotides are TGTGCCAGCAGCTTAGGGGGAGGGCCAAACACCGGGGAGCTGTTTTTT. Amino acids: CASSLGGGPNTGELFF.

The rearrangement joins TRBV14 to TRBJ2-1, with 7 bases lining up with TRBD2. Trimming cost V 4 bases and J 10 bases; bases outside gene matches: 4. CDR3 length: 12 residues. Germline V gene lookup returns CDR1 SGHDN and CDR2 FVKESK. The CDR3 nucleotides read TGTGCCAGCAGCCGCGGGAGATTAGAGCAGTTCTTC. It translates to CASSRGRLEQFF. Variable domain in full (rest from reference TRBV14 and TRBJ2-1): EAGVTQFPSHSVIEKGQTVTLRCDPISGHDNLYWYRRVMGKEIKFLLHFVKESKQDESGMPNNRFLAERTGGTYSTLKVQPAELEDSGVYFCASSRGRLEQFFGPGTRLTVL.

This chain connects TRBV10-2 to TRBJ2-1; 8 positions agree with TRBD1. CDR3 length: 11 residues. Germline CDR1 WSHSY, CDR2 SAAADI. Trimming at V came to 5 bases and at J to 14 bases, leaving 5 bases not matched to a gene. The CDR3 sequence: CASSTDRGEFF. The CDR3 DNA is TGCGCCAGCAGTACAGACAGGGGAGAGTTCTTC.

This clone was seen only a few times. The chain carries TRBV7-9 and TRBJ1-2, with D hard to call. Trimming pared 6 bases from V and 5 bases from J, leaving 16 bases between. Germline CDR1 reads SEHNR; CDR2 reads FQNEAQ (reference sequence). The CDR3 has 14 residues. Here the CDR3 reads CASSRSGPGYGYTF. The CDR3 DNA is TGTGCCAGCAGTAGAAGCGGGCCGGGGTATGGCTACACCTTC.

The genes are TRBV12-3 or TRBV12-4 and TRBJ1-1; TRBD1 might be the D (5 bases). The CDR3 extends over 13 amino acids. The V end lost 6 bases, the J end lost 0 bases, and 8 bases lay between the germline ends. CDR3 DNA: TGTGCCAGCAGAAGGGGCATGAACACTGAAGCTTTCTTT. It translates to CASRRGMNTEAFF.

The rearrangement uses TRBV18 and TRBJ1-3, with D maybe TRBD1 (5 bases). Deletions cut 2 bases from V and 4 bases from J, with 15 bases between. CDR1 is KGHSH and CDR2 is LQKENI in the germline V gene. The CDR3 spans 16 residues. This chain's CDR3 is CASSPGRTPIGNTIYF. DNA of the CDR3: TGTGCCAGCTCACCAGGGAGGACACCCATCGGAAACACCATATATTTT.

In this sample, this clone turned up a few times. The chain is built from TRBV5-1 and TRBJ2-1, with unresolved D. Germline CDR1 SGHRS, CDR2 YFSETQ. CDR3 length: 14 amino acids. V lost 4 bases and J lost 4, with 12 bases in between. CDR3 DNA: TGCGCCAGCAGCCTAGGTAATGTGTACAATGAGCAGTTCTTC. As protein: CASSLGNVYNEQFF.

This clone was seen only a few times. The rearrangement links TRBV4-3 to TRBJ2-7; unclear D gene. The CDR3 loop spans 15 amino acids. V lost 0 bases to trimming and J lost 0 bases, with 9 bases between them. CDR1 and CDR2 (germline): LGHNA, YSLEER. CDR3 sequence: CASSQDLAYSYEQYF. As DNA, the CDR3 is TGCGCCAGCAGCCAAGATCTGGCATACTCCTACGAGCAGTACTTC.

The chain recombines TRBV5-1 with TRBJ2-5; TRBD2 matches at 11 bases. Per the germline V gene, CDR1 is SGHRS and CDR2 is YFSETQ. V dropped 4 bases and J dropped 5; count of bases not matched to a gene: 13. The CDR3 contains 17 residues. The CDR3 DNA is TGCGCCAGCAGCCCGGCCATAGCGGGAGGGTCGTGGGAGACCCAGTACTTC. This sequence encodes CASSPAIAGGSWETQYF.

The rearrangement joins TRBV4-1 to TRBJ2-1, with 10 positions matching TRBD2. Trimming at V came to 1 base and at J to 4 bases, leaving 4 bases not matched to a gene. The CDR3 loop spans 16 amino acids. Germline CDR1 reads MGHRA; CDR2 reads YSYEKL. CDR3 sequence: CASSQASGRVYNEQFF. In DNA form, the CDR3 reads TGCGCCAGCAGCCAAGCAAGCGGGAGGGTTTACAATGAGCAGTTCTTC.

The V and J genes are TRBV7-8 and TRBJ1-1; no firm D call. CDR3 size: 12 residues. Germline V gene lookup returns CDR1 SGHVS and CDR2 FQNEAQ. V was clipped by 5 bases and J by 9 bases, with 13 bases between them. CDR3 DNA sequence: TGTGCCAGCAGCGCGGTTGGGTGGAAAGCTTTCTTT. This gives the protein CASSAVGWKAFF.

The rearrangement uses TRBV7-9 and TRBJ2-5; TRBD1 matches at 8 bases. This CDR3 has 14 amino acids. Germline CDR1 is SEHNR and CDR2 is FQNEAQ (reference sequence). Trimming at V came to 4 bases and at J to 3 bases, leaving 4 bases not matched to a gene. CDR3 in amino acids: CASSWGTGKETQYF. CDR3 DNA sequence: TGTGCCAGCAGCTGGGGGACAGGCAAAGAGACCCAGTACTTC. Full variable domain (outside the CDR3, taken from reference TRBV7-9 and TRBJ2-5): DTGVSQNPRHKITKRGQNVTFRCDPISEHNRLYWYRQTLGQGPEFLTYFQNEAQLEKSRLLSDRFSAERPKGSFSTLEIQRTEQGDSAMYLCASSWGTGKETQYFGPGTRLLVL.

The chain carries TRBV3-1 (or the pseudogene TRBV3-2) and TRBJ1-3; tentative D call: TRBD1 (5 bases). V lost 4 bases to trimming and J lost 8 bases, with 15 bases between them. Germline CDR1 LGHDT, CDR2 YNNKEL (reference sequence). The CDR3 consists of 14 residues. The DNA for the CDR3 is TGTGCCAGCAGCCTCAATGGGGGAGGTTACACCATATATTTT. This gives the protein CASSLNGGGYTIYF.

The rearrangement links TRBV7-9 to TRBJ2-1; 14 bases are a match to TRBD2. CDR1 is SEHNR, CDR2 FQNEAQ, per germline (reference sequence). This CDR3 is 15 amino acids long. J gave up 12 bases and V 5 bases, and 9 bases lay outside the gene matches. Written as DNA, the CDR3 is TGTGCCAGCAGCGCCCCGGGACTAGCGGGAGAATTGCAGTTCTTC. Its protein is CASSAPGLAGELQFF.

V gene TRBV7-2 combines with J gene TRBJ2-1, with TRBD2 matching 7 bases. Trimming removed 5 bases from V and 5 bases from J; junction bases left unmatched: 9. CDR1 is SGHTA, CDR2 FQGNSA, per germline. The CDR3 is 15 residues long. The CDR3 nucleotides read TGTGCCAGCAGCCTCCGGACTAGTGGGAACAATGAGCAGTTCTTC. Translated: CASSLRTSGNNEQFF.

V gene TRBV6-6 combines with J gene TRBJ2-5; D is unresolved. Germline values: CDR1 MNHNY, CDR2 SVGAGI (reference sequence). V was shortened by 4 bases and J by 2 bases, with 8 bases between the two germline ends. This CDR3 is 13 amino acids long. CDR3 amino acids: CASSSMPQETQYF. The CDR3, as DNA: TGTGCCAGCAGTTCTATGCCACAAGAGACCCAGTACTTC.

The chain combines TRBV9 with TRBJ1-1; D might be TRBD1 (5 bases). This CDR3 is built from 15 residues. Germline-derived CDR1 and CDR2 are SGDLS and YYNGEE. The ends were cut back, 1 base at V and 3 bases at J, with 13 bases in the middle. This chain's CDR3 is CASSVIGARDTEAFF. In DNA, the CDR3 is TGTGCCAGCAGCGTAATAGGGGCCAGGGACACTGAAGCTTTCTTT.

This chain uses TRBV18 with TRBJ1-2; a weak D match, TRBD1 (6 bases). The V end was cut by 2 bases, the J end by 8 bases, with 18 bases between. This CDR3 has 15 residues. CDR1 is KGHSH and CDR2 is LQKENI in the germline V gene. The CDR3 region has the DNA TGTGCCAGCTCACCAGCCGCAGGGGTGGAGTACGGCTACACCTTC. Protein product: CASSPAAGVEYGYTF. The full variable domain, completed using reference TRBV18 and TRBJ1-2, is NAGVMQNPRHLVRRRGQEARLRCSPMKGHSHVYWYRQLPEEGLKFMVYLQKENIIDESGMPKERFSAEFPKEGPSILRIQQVVRGDSAAYFCASSPAAGVEYGYTFGSGTRLTVV.

The chain recombines TRBV5-8 with TRBJ1-5, with a tentative D call TRBD1 (5 bases). Germline values: CDR1 SGHTS, CDR2 YDEGEE. V lost 1 base and J 5 bases, leaving 7 bases between the germline ends. This CDR3 spans 13 amino acids. CDR3 nucleotides: TGTGCCAGCAGCTTGCAGGGATATCAGCCCCAGCATTTT. This codes for CASSLQGYQPQHF.

The V and J genes are TRBV30 and TRBJ2-3; the match to TRBD2 covers 12 bases. After removal of 4 bases from V and 0 bases from J, the junction contained 5 bases not matched to a gene. Per germline, CDR1 GTSNPN and CDR2 SVGIG (reference sequence). The CDR3 extends over 16 amino acids. Here the CDR3 reads CAWTLAGGYSTDTQYF. The CDR3 region has the DNA TGTGCCTGGACACTAGCGGGGGGCTATAGCACAGATACGCAGTATTTT.

The chain carries TRBV7-3 and TRBJ2-7; 9 bases map to TRBD2. This CDR3 is 15 amino acids long. Germline V lookup: CDR1 SGHTA, CDR2 FQGTGA. Trimming took 7 bases from V and 4 from J; bases not matched to a gene: 11. The chain's CDR3 is CASNLLGTSKYEQYF. The CDR3 DNA reads TGTGCCAGCAACCTCCTTGGGACTAGCAAGTACGAGCAGTACTTC.

The chain is built from TRBV7-9 and TRBJ2-1; 10 bases map to TRBD2. CDR1 and CDR2 (germline): SEHNR, FQNEAQ (reference sequence). This CDR3 comprises 15 residues. J gave up 6 bases and V 6 bases, and 8 bases lay outside the gene matches. The CDR3 nucleotides are TGTGCCAGCAGTTCCACTAGCGGGGCTCGCAATGAGCAGTTCTTC. This sequence encodes CASSSTSGARNEQFF.

The chain uses TRBV9 and TRBJ1-4; 9 nucleotides align to TRBD1. Trimming took 1 base from V and 7 from J; bases not matched to a gene: 8. Germline assignment: CDR1 SGDLS and CDR2 YYNGEE. This CDR3 comprises 16 residues. The CDR3 DNA sequence: TGTGCCAGCAGCGTATCGGCGGACAGGGGAAGTGAAAAACTGTTTTTT. It translates to CASSVSADRGSEKLFF.

V is TRBV30 and J is TRBJ2-7, with D hard to call. Germline V gives CDR1 GTSNPN, CDR2 SVGIG (reference sequence). Trimming removed 2 bases from V and 0 bases from J, with 14 bases in between. The CDR3 is 15 amino acids. The CDR3 loop reads CAWSRRQIYSYEQYF. CDR3 bases: TGTGCCTGGAGTAGGCGGCAGATTTACTCCTACGAGCAGTACTTC.